These 32 T cell receptor beta chains came from one sample sequenced in a study of control samples from healthy donors and cancer patients. Assay: immunoSEQ multiplex PCR; the TCRdb copy retains only in-frame clones and omits some. The table includes roughly 160,000 clones, 85% to 90% detected once. The sample taken for sequencing was blood. Receptor source: a woman in her thirties in good health.

This chain connects TRBV11-2 to TRBJ2-7; D is tentatively TRBD1 or TRBD2 (5 bases each). Per germline, CDR1 SGHAT and CDR2 FQNNGV. This CDR3 region has 15 residues. V lost 5 bases and J 5 bases, leaving 19 bases between the germline ends. CDR3 amino acids: CASSGRDPYQDEQYF. CDR3 sequence (DNA): TGTGCCAGCAGCGGCCGGGACCCCTACCAGGACGAGCAGTACTTC. The whole variable domain, remainder taken from reference TRBV11-2 and TRBJ2-7, is EAGVAQSPRYKIIEKRQSVAFWCNPISGHATLYWYQQILGQGPKLLIQFQNNGVVDDSQLPKDRFSAERLKGVDSTLKIQPAKLEDSAVYLCASSGRDPYQDEQYFGPGTRLTVT.

The genes are TRBV7-2 and TRBJ2-7, with 10 positions matching TRBD2. Germline assignment: CDR1 SGHTA and CDR2 FQGNSA. The CDR3 extends over 17 amino acids. Germline trimming cut 2 bases from V and 3 bases from J; bases unmatched to any gene: 10. The CDR3 reads CASSLSSSGSSYYEQYF. CDR3 in DNA: TGTGCCAGCAGCTTAAGTTCTAGCGGGAGTTCCTACTACGAGCAGTACTTC.

The CDR3 coding sequence is TGCGCCAGCAGCGTAGGACTAGCGGGGGGGGAGACCCAGTACTTC. Translated, it gives CASSVGLAGGETQYF. The chain employs TRBV4-1 and TRBJ2-5, with TRBD2 matching over 15 bases. V dropped 5 bases and J dropped 5; count of bases not matched to a gene: 3. The germline V gene has CDR1 MGHRA and CDR2 YSYEKL. This CDR3 has 15 residues.

The chain has TRBV4-1 and TRBJ2-7; D ambiguous. Germline V gene lookup returns CDR1 MGHRA and CDR2 YSYEKL. This CDR3 comprises 16 residues. Trimming took off 0 bases at V and 2 bases at J, with 14 bases between the two ends. The CDR3 coding sequence is TGCGCCAGCAGCCAAGAACCCGGGCATAGTACCTACGAGCAGTACTTC. This sequence encodes CASSQEPGHSTYEQYF.

The gene calls are TRBV5-1 and TRBJ2-1; D remains ambiguous. The CDR3 runs 13 residues. Trimming stripped 0 bases from V and 10 bases from J, with 11 bases between. CDR1 and CDR2 from the germline V gene are SGHRS and YFSETQ. The CDR3 nucleotides read TGCGCCAGCAGCTTGGATAGGGAAGGCGAGCAGTTCTTC. Translating gives CASSLDREGEQFF. Together with reference TRBV5-1 and TRBJ2-1, the CDR3 gives the full variable domain: KAGVTQTPRYLIKTRGQQVTLSCSPISGHRSVSWYQQTPGQGLQFLFEYFSETQRNKGNFPGRFSGRQFSNSRSEMNVSTLELGDSALYLCASSLDREGEQFFGPGTRLTVL.

This chain uses TRBV5-6 with TRBJ2-3; D not resolved. CDR1 SGHDT and CDR2 YYEEEE come from the germline V gene. V gave up 2 bases and J gave up 0 bases, with 4 bases separating them. CDR3 size: 13 residues. The CDR3 DNA reads as TGTGCCAGCAGCTTCCCTAGCACAGATACGCAGTATTTT. The encoded protein is CASSFPSTDTQYF.

This chain connects TRBV6-6 to TRBJ2-1; perhaps D is TRBD1 or TRBD2 (6 bases each). The germline V and J ends were trimmed by 6 bases and 7 bases, with 13 bases remaining between them. The germline gives CDR1 MNHNY, CDR2 SVGAGI (reference sequence). The CDR3 runs to 13 residues. The CDR3 protein is CASSLGGRNEQFF. CDR3 DNA sequence: TGTGCCAGCAGCCTAGGGGGGAGAAATGAGCAGTTCTTC.

The DNA for the CDR3 is TGTGCCAGCAGTCTCGAGAGTTCTGGCTACACCTTC. This gives the protein CASSLESSGYTF. This sequence joins TRBV6-4 and TRBJ1-2, with unresolved D. Between the trimmed V and J ends, which lost 5 bases and 7 bases, there was a span of 11 bases. CDR1 and CDR2 (germline): MRHNA, SNTAGT. The CDR3 consists of 12 residues.

The rearrangement joins TRBV27 to TRBJ1-1; 7 bases line up with TRBD1. From germline, CDR1 is MNHEY and CDR2 SMNVEV (reference sequence). The CDR3 has 14 residues. The V and J ends lost 5 bases and 9 bases, in that order; junction bases with no gene match: 12. CDR3 loop: CASSPGTAMGKAFF. CDR3 sequence (DNA): TGTGCCAGCAGTCCCGGGACAGCGATGGGGAAAGCTTTCTTT.

The chain couples TRBV5-1 to TRBJ2-1; TRBD1 agrees at 10 bases. V lost 4 bases, J lost 8 bases, and 3 bases stayed unmatched. The CDR3 is 13 residues long. Germline V gene data show CDR1 as SGHRS and CDR2 as YFSETQ. CDR3 sequence (DNA): TGCGCCAGCAGCCCGACAGGGGGCGATGAGCAGTTCTTC. The encoded protein is CASSPTGGDEQFF. The complete variable domain, with remaining parts taken from reference TRBV5-1 and TRBJ2-1, reads KAGVTQTPRYLIKTRGQQVTLSCSPISGHRSVSWYQQTPGQGLQFLFEYFSETQRNKGNFPGRFSGRQFSNSRSEMNVSTLELGDSALYLCASSPTGGDEQFFGPGTRLTVL.

V is TRBV11-2 and J is TRBJ1-5; perhaps TRBD1 as D (5 bases). Germline-derived CDR1 and CDR2 are SGHAT and FQNNGV. Trimming pared 1 base from V and 5 bases from J, leaving 18 bases between. This CDR3 has 17 amino acids. Here the CDR3 DNA reads TGTGCCAGCAGCTTAGGGCAGGGTGGTCGACTTGATCAGCCCCAGCATTTT. This gives the protein CASSLGQGGRLDQPQHF. Variable domain in full (rest from reference TRBV11-2 and TRBJ1-5): EAGVAQSPRYKIIEKRQSVAFWCNPISGHATLYWYQQILGQGPKLLIQFQNNGVVDDSQLPKDRFSAERLKGVDSTLKIQPAKLEDSAVYLCASSLGQGGRLDQPQHFGDGTRLSIL.

This chain uses TRBV5-1 with TRBJ1-1; D is undetermined. CDR1 and CDR2 (germline): SGHRS, YFSETQ. CDR3 size: 16 residues. Trimming pared 0 bases from V and 5 bases from J, leaving 17 bases between. CDR3 coding DNA: TGCGCCAGCAGCTTGGTTATGTCGGTTCGGGGTACTGAAGCTTTCTTT. Protein sequence: CASSLVMSVRGTEAFF.

This chain uses TRBV10-1 with TRBJ2-5, with 8 nucleotides matching TRBD2. Germline V gene data show CDR1 as WNHNN and CDR2 as SYGVQD (reference sequence). The CDR3 has 15 residues. V gave up 6 bases and J gave up 5 bases; unmatched junction bases: 11. The CDR3 protein is CASRAGASAGETQYF. In nucleotides, the CDR3 is TGCGCCAGCAGAGCGGGAGCTAGTGCCGGGGAGACCCAGTACTTC.

V gene TRBV4-1 combines with J gene TRBJ2-7; D may be TRBD1 (5 bases). The V end lost 3 bases, the J end lost 2 bases, and 11 bases lay between the germline ends. The CDR3 spans 14 residues. Looked up from germline, CDR1 is MGHRA and CDR2 is YSYEKL. CDR3 region: CASSQETATYEQYF. CDR3 coding DNA: TGCGCCAGCAGCCAGGAGACAGCCACCTACGAGCAGTACTTC.

This sequence joins TRBV25-1 and TRBJ2-5; 7 bases are a match to TRBD2. This CDR3 has 12 residues. Germline values: CDR1 MGHDK, CDR2 SYGVNS. The trim removed 3 bases at V and 7 bases at J, leaving 2 bases unmatched. DNA of the CDR3: TGTGCCAGCAGTGACGGGGGGTGGACCCAGTACTTC. Protein product: CASSDGGWTQYF.

The rearrangement joins TRBV5-1 to TRBJ1-2, with no clear D. Germline V lookup: CDR1 SGHRS, CDR2 YFSETQ. V lost 0 bases and J lost 6, with 12 bases in between. The CDR3 has 14 amino acids. The CDR3 bases are TGCGCCAGCAGCTTGGCCTCCCCAACAAATGGCTACACCTTC. This encodes CASSLASPTNGYTF. The variable domain in full, completed from reference TRBV5-1 and TRBJ1-2, reads KAGVTQTPRYLIKTRGQQVTLSCSPISGHRSVSWYQQTPGQGLQFLFEYFSETQRNKGNFPGRFSGRQFSNSRSEMNVSTLELGDSALYLCASSLASPTNGYTFGSGTRLTVV.

The CDR3 spells CASSVQGPDSYEQYF. The CDR3 DNA reads TGTGCCAGCAGCGTACAGGGGCCAGACTCCTACGAGCAGTACTTC. V gene TRBV7-9 combines with J gene TRBJ2-7; 7 nucleotides line up with TRBD1. J was trimmed by 0 bases and V by 5 bases; bases with no gene match: 7. The CDR3 is 15 residues long. Germline assignment: CDR1 SEHNR and CDR2 FQNEAQ (reference sequence).

The chain recombines TRBV5-1 with TRBJ1-3; 9 nucleotides match TRBD1. CDR3 length equals 15 residues. Germline CDR1 and CDR2: SGHRS and YFSETQ. Trimming removed 3 bases from V and 5 bases from J; junction bases left unmatched: 6. The CDR3 sequence: CASSSTGQGRNTIYF. In DNA, the CDR3 is TGCGCCAGCAGCTCGACGGGACAGGGAAGAAACACCATATATTTT.

The V call is TRBV13, the J call TRBJ2-1, with a weak D call TRBD1 (6 bases). The CDR3 extends over 16 amino acids. Per the germline V gene, CDR1 is PRHDT and CDR2 is FYEKMQ (reference sequence). Trimming left V 0 bases short and J 4 bases short, with 13 bases between. CDR3 bases: TGTGCCAGCAGCTTAGGGGGGGCCGTTAAATACAATGAGCAGTTCTTC. Translating gives CASSLGGAVKYNEQFF.

This clone was detected once. J is TRBJ1-2 and V is TRBV6-5, with a weak D call TRBD1 (5 bases). CDR3 length: 15 residues. Trimming cost V 5 bases and J 2 bases, with 15 bases left between them. Germline values: CDR1 MNHEY, CDR2 SVGAGI. The CDR3 sequence: CASSLTRGLNYGYTF. The CDR3 DNA reads as TGTGCCAGCAGTCTGACAAGGGGACTGAACTATGGCTACACCTTC.

This chain joins TRBV27 and TRBJ2-7; D ambiguous. Germline V gene data show CDR1 as MNHEY and CDR2 as SMNVEV (reference sequence). V was clipped by 5 bases and J by 2 bases, with 13 bases between them. The CDR3 extends over 14 amino acids. CDR3 DNA: TGTGCCAGCAGTGTAGGAGTCGGGCCCTACGAGCAGTACTTC. Protein product: CASSVGVGPYEQYF.

This sequence joins TRBV9 and TRBJ2-7, with D perhaps matching TRBD1 (6 bases). The V end was cut by 3 bases, the J end by 6 bases, with 13 bases between. CDR1 SGDLS and CDR2 YYNGEE come from the germline V gene. CDR3 length: 13 amino acids. CDR3 protein: CASSATGRGEQYF. The CDR3 coding sequence is TGTGCCAGCAGCGCGACAGGTAGGGGCGAGCAGTACTTC.

The chain employs TRBV5-1 and TRBJ2-5; 7 bases map to TRBD2. Germline V CDR1 and CDR2: SGHRS, YFSETQ. CDR3 length: 16 amino acids. V was pared by 0 bases and J by 3 bases, with 8 bases of the junction left unmatched. The CDR3 protein is CASSLVGGDEEETQYF. CDR3 sequence (DNA): TGCGCCAGCAGCTTGGTTGGGGGGGACGAGGAAGAGACCCAGTACTTC.

Written as DNA, the CDR3 is TGTGCCACCAGCAGAGATCCGGGACAGAGCTCCTACAATGAGCAGTTCTTC. Translation gives CATSRDPGQSSYNEQFF. The chain recombines TRBV15 with TRBJ2-1, with 7 bases matching TRBD1. V was pared by 0 bases and J by 0 bases, with 5 bases of the junction left unmatched. The CDR3 runs 17 residues. Germline V gene sequence: CDR1 LNHNV, CDR2 YYDKDF (reference sequence).

V usage is TRBV5-1 and J usage is TRBJ2-5; 9 bases match TRBD2. CDR1 is SGHRS, CDR2 YFSETQ, per germline. The length of the CDR3 is 16 residues. The junction had 7 bases not matched to a gene; V was cut back by 0 bases and J by 4 bases. The CDR3 here is CASSLAGGRGGETQYF. The CDR3 DNA reads as TGCGCCAGCAGCTTGGCCGGCGGGCGGGGGGGAGAGACCCAGTACTTC.

CDR3 loop: CASSAPGTLSNQPQHF. The CDR3 DNA sequence: TGTGCCAGTAGTGCCCCCGGGACTTTGAGCAATCAGCCCCAGCATTTT. The V and J genes are TRBV19 and TRBJ1-5; a possible D gene is TRBD1 (5 bases). The CDR3 length is 16 residues. Trimming removed 5 bases at V and 1 base at J, with 15 bases between. Per germline, CDR1 LNHDA and CDR2 SQIVND (reference sequence).

This rearrangement joins TRBV18 to TRBJ1-2, with TRBD1 matching 9 bases. V shed 3 bases and J 3 bases; nucleotides not matched to a gene: 2. CDR1 is KGHSH, CDR2 LQKENI, per germline. The CDR3 runs to 14 residues. The CDR3 bases are TGTGCCAGCTCACCCTGGACAGGGGACTATGGCTACACCTTC. Amino acid sequence: CASSPWTGDYGYTF. The full variable domain, completed using reference TRBV18 and TRBJ1-2, is NAGVMQNPRHLVRRRGQEARLRCSPMKGHSHVYWYRQLPEEGLKFMVYLQKENIIDESGMPKERFSAEFPKEGPSILRIQQVVRGDSAAYFCASSPWTGDYGYTFGSGTRLTVV.

The chain joins TRBV28 to TRBJ1-4; 9 positions agree with TRBD1. V shed 4 bases, J shed 3 bases, and the junction held 6 bases outside the gene matches. The CDR3 contains 16 residues. The V gene's germline CDR1 is MDHEN and CDR2 SYDVKM. CDR3 bases: TGTGCCAGCAGTTCCCGACAGGGGGGTTCTAATGAAAAACTGTTTTTT. It translates to CASSSRQGGSNEKLFF.

This chain uses TRBV28 with TRBJ2-1; the match to TRBD1 covers 8 bases. With 6 bases clipped from V and 4 bases from J, the junction kept 5 bases outside the gene matches. The CDR3 consists of 14 residues. CDR1 and CDR2 from the germline V gene are MDHEN and SYDVKM. The CDR3 reads CASRQGGLYNEQFF. DNA of the CDR3: TGTGCCAGCAGACAGGGGGGATTATACAATGAGCAGTTCTTC.

V and J are TRBV5-4 and TRBJ2-6, with a possible D match to TRBD2 (6 bases). Germline CDR1 is SGHNT and CDR2 is YYREEE (reference sequence). Between the trimmed V and J ends, which lost 3 bases and 4 bases, there was a span of 14 bases. The CDR3 loop spans 16 amino acids. The CDR3 region is CASSWALASGANVLTF. The CDR3 region has the DNA TGTGCCAGCAGCTGGGCGCTAGCGTCCGGGGCCAACGTCCTGACTTTC.

The chain recombines TRBV5-1 with TRBJ1-1; weak D call: TRBD1 (6 bases). V shed 0 bases and J shed 0 bases, with 12 bases lying between them. The CDR3 length is 16 residues. Germline V gene data show CDR1 as SGHRS and CDR2 as YFSETQ. This chain's CDR3 is CASSLGDIALNTEAFF. The CDR3 DNA reads TGCGCCAGCAGCTTGGGGGACATAGCTTTGAACACTGAAGCTTTCTTT. The entire variable domain, with the rest obtained from reference TRBV5-1 and TRBJ1-1, is as follows: KAGVTQTPRYLIKTRGQQVTLSCSPISGHRSVSWYQQTPGQGLQFLFEYFSETQRNKGNFPGRFSGRQFSNSRSEMNVSTLELGDSALYLCASSLGDIALNTEAFFGQGTRLTVV.

This clone was recorded only once. The chain is built from TRBV5-1 and TRBJ2-7; the D is unclear. V was pared by 0 bases and J by 3 bases, with 13 bases between. Germline V gene sequence: CDR1 SGHRS, CDR2 YFSETQ. This CDR3 comprises 15 residues. This CDR3 reads CASSLGPGSVYEQYF. CDR3 nucleotide sequence: TGCGCCAGCAGCTTGGGGCCAGGATCCGTCTACGAGCAGTACTTC.